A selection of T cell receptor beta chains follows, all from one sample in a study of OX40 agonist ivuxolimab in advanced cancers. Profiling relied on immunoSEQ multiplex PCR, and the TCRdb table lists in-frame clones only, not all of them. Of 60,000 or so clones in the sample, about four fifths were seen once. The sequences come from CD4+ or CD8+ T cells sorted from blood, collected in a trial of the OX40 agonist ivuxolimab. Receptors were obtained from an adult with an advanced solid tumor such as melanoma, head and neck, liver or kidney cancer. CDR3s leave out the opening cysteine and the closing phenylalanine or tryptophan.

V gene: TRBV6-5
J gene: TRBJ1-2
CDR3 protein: AAGRRNGYT

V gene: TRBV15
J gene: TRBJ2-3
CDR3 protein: ATSRGSLGGPSTDTQY

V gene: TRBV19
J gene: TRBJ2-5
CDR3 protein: ASSTGGAETQY

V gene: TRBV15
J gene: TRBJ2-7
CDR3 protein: ATSPYLDRAYEQY

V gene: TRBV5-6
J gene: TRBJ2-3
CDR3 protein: ASSLGGRPDTQY

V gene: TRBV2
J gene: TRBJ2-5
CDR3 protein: ASGGRSYQETQY

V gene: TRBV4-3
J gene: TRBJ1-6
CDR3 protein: ASSQEPGSSYNSPLH

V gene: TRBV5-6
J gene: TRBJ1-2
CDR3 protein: ASSLGQGTLNYGYT

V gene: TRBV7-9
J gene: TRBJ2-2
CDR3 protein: ASSLDTESCF

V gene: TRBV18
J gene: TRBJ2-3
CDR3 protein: ASSPPARTSTDTQY

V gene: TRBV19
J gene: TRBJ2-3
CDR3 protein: ASSIEGRVRTDTQY

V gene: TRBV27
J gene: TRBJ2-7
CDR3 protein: ASSLAGGYEQY

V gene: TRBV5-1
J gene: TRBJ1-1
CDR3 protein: ASSIGTRGTEAF

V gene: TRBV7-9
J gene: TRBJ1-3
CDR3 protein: ASSWTASGNTIY

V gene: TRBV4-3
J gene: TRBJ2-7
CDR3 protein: ASSQDRTSYEQY

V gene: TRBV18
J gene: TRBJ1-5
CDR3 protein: ASSASGAQQPQH

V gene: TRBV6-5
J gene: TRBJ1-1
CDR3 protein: ASSYSGGLNTEAF

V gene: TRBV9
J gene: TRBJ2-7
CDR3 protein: ASSVEAGLRYEQY

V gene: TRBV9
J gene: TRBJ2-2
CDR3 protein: ASSPEPTRFGELF

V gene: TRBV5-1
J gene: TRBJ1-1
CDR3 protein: ASSLDGKNTEAF

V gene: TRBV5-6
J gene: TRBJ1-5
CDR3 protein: ASSLKSNQPQH

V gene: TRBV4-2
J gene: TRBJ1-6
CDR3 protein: ASSQEIVGESPLH

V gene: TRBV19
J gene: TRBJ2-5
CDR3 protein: ASSGFRLGETQY

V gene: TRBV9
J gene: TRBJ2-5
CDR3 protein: ASSVGGVAGVGETQY

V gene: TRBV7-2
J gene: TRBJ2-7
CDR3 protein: ASRLSTGVRGEQY

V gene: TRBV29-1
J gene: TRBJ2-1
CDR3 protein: SAAGTGGRQNSNEQF

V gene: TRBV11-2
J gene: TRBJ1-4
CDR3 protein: ASSPRLTYEKLF

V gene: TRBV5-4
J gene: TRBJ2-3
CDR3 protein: ASSLRLAGGLGDTQY

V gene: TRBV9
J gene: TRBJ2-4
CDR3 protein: ASSEGDSPPGNIQY

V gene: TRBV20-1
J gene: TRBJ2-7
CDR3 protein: SASPFYEQY

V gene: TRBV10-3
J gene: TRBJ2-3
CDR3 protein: AISGTDTQY

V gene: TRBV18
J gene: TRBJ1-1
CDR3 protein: ASSPSGGVGGTEAF

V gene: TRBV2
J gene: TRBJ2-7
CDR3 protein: ASIEDNYEQY

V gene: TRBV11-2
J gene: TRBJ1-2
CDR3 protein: ASSLGQVNYGYT

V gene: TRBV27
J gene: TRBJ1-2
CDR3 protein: ASSLGTGYGYT

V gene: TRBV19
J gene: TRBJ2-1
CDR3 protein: ASSMGNEQF

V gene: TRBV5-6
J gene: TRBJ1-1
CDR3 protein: ASRRQGRNTEAF

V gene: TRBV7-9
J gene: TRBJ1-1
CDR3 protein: ASSFQGGGNTEAF

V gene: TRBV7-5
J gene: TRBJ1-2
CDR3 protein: VRSFTLGGQGLTNYGYT

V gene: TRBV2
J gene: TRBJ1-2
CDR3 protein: ASKGANYGYT

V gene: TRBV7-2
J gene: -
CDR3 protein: ASSQRTSGTYEQY

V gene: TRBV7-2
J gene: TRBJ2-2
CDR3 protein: ASSLAALAGGPGGELF

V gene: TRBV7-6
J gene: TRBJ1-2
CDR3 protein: ASSMLDSYGYT

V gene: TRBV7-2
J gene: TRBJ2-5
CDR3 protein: ASKVAGGETQY

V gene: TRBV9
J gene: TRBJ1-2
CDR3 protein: ASSAPGQGLGYT

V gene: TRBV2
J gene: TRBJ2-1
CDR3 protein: ASSESVPYNEQF

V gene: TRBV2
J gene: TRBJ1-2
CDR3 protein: ASSPGVGQGDYGYT

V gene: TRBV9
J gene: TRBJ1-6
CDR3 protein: ASSQHGGNSPLH

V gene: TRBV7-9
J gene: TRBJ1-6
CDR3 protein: ASSSPVFAGNDNSPLH

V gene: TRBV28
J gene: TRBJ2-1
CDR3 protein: ASSPRGGLGGNEQF

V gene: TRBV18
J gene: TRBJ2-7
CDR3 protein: ASSPPGYEQY

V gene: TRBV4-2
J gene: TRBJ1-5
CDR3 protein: ASSQDRGAGQPQH

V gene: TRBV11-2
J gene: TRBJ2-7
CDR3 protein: ASSPRQLISSYEQY

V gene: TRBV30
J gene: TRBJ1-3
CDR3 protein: AWTDFELLSGNTIY

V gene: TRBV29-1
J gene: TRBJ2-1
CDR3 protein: SVASGRSSYNEQF

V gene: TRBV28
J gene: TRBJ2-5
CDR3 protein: ASSLSTIGETQY

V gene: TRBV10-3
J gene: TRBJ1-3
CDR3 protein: AISSLNAGGGGNTIY

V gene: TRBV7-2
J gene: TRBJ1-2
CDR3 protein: ASSRGRGAQGYT

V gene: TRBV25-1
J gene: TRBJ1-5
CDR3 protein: ASSGTGRDQPQH

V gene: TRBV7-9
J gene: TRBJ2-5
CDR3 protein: ASSLALQHSGRAGETQY